The present TCR beta chain was sequenced within a study of T cells in localized non-small cell lung cancer. Whole-study results and caveats: The appearance of a median approximately 57 of the top 100 tumor clones was seen in adjacent lung.

J lost 6 bases, V lost 3 bases, and 18 bases had no gene match. Germline V CDR1 and CDR2: GTSNPN, SVGIG (reference sequence). CDR3 size: 18 residues. A single count supports this clone. Its antigen is as yet unknown. TCRdb's copy holds only in-frame clones and misses some; the assay was immunoSEQ multiplex PCR. The sample lists roughly 34,000 clones, roughly 90% occurring once. The sequenced sample was peripheral blood mononuclear cells, obtained before any cancer treatment. This chain connects TRBV30 to TRBJ2-2; 8 bases are shared with TRBD1. This clonotype was obtained from a man between 40 and 75 years old with stage III lung adenocarcinoma. DNA for the CDR3: TGTGCCTGGAGGTCCCCCCCCAGGACAGGGACGATATCCGGGGAGCTGTTTTTT. Protein sequence: CAWRSPPRTGTISGELFF.